The 32 T cell receptor beta chains given below trace back to one sample, sequenced in a study of OX40 agonist ivuxolimab in advanced cancers. Here immunoSEQ multiplex PCR was the method, and the copy in TCRdb shows in-frame clones only, minus some. The repertoire holds approximately 90,000 clones, about 88% seen once, with approximately 0.26% in the top ten. The input for sequencing was CD4+ or CD8+ T cells sorted from blood, taken in a trial of the OX40 agonist ivuxolimab. The receptors here all came from an adult with an advanced solid tumor such as melanoma, head and neck, liver or kidney cancer.

The chain employs TRBV10-1 and TRBJ1-2; 7 nucleotides line up with TRBD1. V dropped 4 bases and J dropped 3; count of bases not matched to a gene: 11. Germline assignment: CDR1 WNHNN and CDR2 SYGVQD (reference sequence). The CDR3 length is 16 residues. In nucleotides, the CDR3 is TGCGCCAGCAGTGGGGGGACAGACCCCAATTACTATGGCTACACCTTC. This sequence encodes CASSGGTDPNYYGYTF.

V is TRBV19 and J is TRBJ1-5; D is possibly TRBD1 (5 bases). Germline V gene sequence: CDR1 LNHDA, CDR2 SQIVND (reference sequence). CDR3 length equals 17 residues. Trimming shortened V by 7 bases and J by 2 bases, and 21 bases separated the two germline ends. The CDR3 reads CASTTTEGSRGNQPQHF. CDR3 nucleotides: TGTGCCAGTACCACCACGGAGGGGAGCCGGGGCAATCAGCCCCAGCATTTT.

V usage is TRBV19 and J usage is TRBJ2-3; D possibly corresponds to TRBD2 (5 bases). CDR1 LNHDA and CDR2 SQIVND come from the germline V gene (reference sequence). CDR3 size: 15 residues. V was clipped by 3 bases and J by 1 base, with 11 bases between them. The CDR3, as DNA: TGTGCCAGTAGTATGAGAGCGAGGGGCACAGATACGCAGTATTTT. The encoded protein is CASSMRARGTDTQYF.

In this sample, this clone turned up a few times. This chain connects TRBV6-6 to TRBJ1-3; TRBD1 might be the D (5 bases). Germline V gene data show CDR1 as MNHNY and CDR2 as SVGAGI (reference sequence). CDR3 length: 13 residues. The V gene lost 6 bases and the J gene lost 6 bases, with 12 bases spanning the gap. CDR3 nucleotide sequence: TGTGCCAGCAGCCAAACGGGGGAAAACACCATATATTTT. It translates to CASSQTGENTIYF.

The rearrangement links TRBV5-4 to TRBJ1-1; no firm D call. The CDR3 covers 15 residues. CDR1 is SGHNT, CDR2 YYREEE, per germline (reference sequence). The V end lost 3 bases, the J end lost 1 base, and 13 bases lay between the germline ends. CDR3 residues: CASSSAGRWNTEAFF. DNA for the CDR3: TGTGCCAGCAGCTCCGCGGGTAGATGGAACACTGAAGCTTTCTTT.

The chain employs TRBV9 and TRBJ1-1, with D hard to call. The CDR3 runs 13 residues. CDR1 and CDR2 from the germline V gene are SGDLS and YYNGEE. The V end was cut by 3 bases, the J end by 5 bases, with 11 bases between. CDR3 sequence reads: CASSAEGGTEAFF. DNA of the CDR3: TGTGCCAGCAGCGCCGAGGGAGGGACTGAAGCTTTCTTT.

The V gene is TRBV7-2, the J gene TRBJ2-1; 12 nucleotides match TRBD1. The ends lost 5 bases at V and 7 bases at J; junction bases unmatched: 9. Germline V gene sequence: CDR1 SGHTA, CDR2 FQGNSA. There are 16 residues in the CDR3. The chain's CDR3 is CASSRGGTGGQNEQFF. CDR3 bases: TGTGCCAGCAGCCGAGGCGGGACAGGGGGCCAGAATGAGCAGTTCTTC. Based on the CDR3 plus reference TRBV7-2 and TRBJ2-1, the full variable domain is GAGVSQSPSNKVTEKGKDVELRCDPISGHTALYWYRQSLGQGLEFLIYFQGNSAPDKSGLPSDRFSAERTGGSVSTLTIQRTQQEDSAVYLCASSRGGTGGQNEQFFGPGTRLTVL.

The chain has TRBV7-2 and TRBJ1-1; no reliable D call. This CDR3 is 11 amino acids long. Trimming shortened V by 2 bases and J by 8 bases, and 6 bases separated the two germline ends. CDR1 and CDR2 from the germline V gene are SGHTA and FQGNSA. In DNA, the CDR3 is TGTGCCAGCAGCTTAACCGTAGAAGCTTTCTTT. This translates into CASSLTVEAFF.

The chain employs TRBV6-5 and TRBJ1-1; D is uncertain. Trimming shortened V by 7 bases and J by 3 bases, and 15 bases separated the two germline ends. CDR1 is MNHEY and CDR2 is SVGAGI in the germline V gene. The CDR3 runs 14 residues. As DNA, the CDR3 is TGTGCCAGCACCTACCACGGACGGGACACTGAAGCTTTCTTT. This sequence encodes CASTYHGRDTEAFF.

The chain joins TRBV6-1 to TRBJ2-3; a weak D match, TRBD2 (5 bases). CDR1 MNHNS and CDR2 SASEGT come from the germline V gene. The CDR3 runs 15 residues. The V and J ends lost 4 bases and 0 bases respectively, with 11 bases between them. CDR3 protein: CASSALADSTDTQYF. The CDR3 DNA reads TGTGCCAGCAGTGCCCTAGCAGATAGCACAGATACGCAGTATTTT.

The V call is TRBV7-6, the J call TRBJ1-2, with D hard to call. The germline V gene has CDR1 SGHVS and CDR2 FNYEAQ. V shed 1 base and J shed 2 bases, with 11 bases lying between them. The CDR3 totals 15 residues. CDR3 sequence reads: CASSLGAGDNYGYTF. The CDR3 DNA reads as TGTGCCAGCAGCTTAGGGGCAGGAGACAACTATGGCTACACCTTC. The variable domain in full, completed from reference TRBV7-6 and TRBJ1-2, reads GAGVSQSPRYKVTKRGQDVALRCDPISGHVSLYWYRQALGQGPEFLTYFNYEAQQDKSGLPNDRFSAERPEGSISTLTIQRTEQRDSAMYRCASSLGAGDNYGYTFGSGTRLTVV.

The rearrangement joins TRBV9 to TRBJ1-1, with D possibly matching TRBD1 (5 bases). From germline, CDR1 is SGDLS and CDR2 YYNGEE. The length of the CDR3 is 14 residues. The V gene lost 0 bases and the J gene lost 7 bases, with 13 bases spanning the gap. This CDR3 is CASSVGRRVGEAFF. The CDR3 region has the DNA TGTGCCAGCAGCGTAGGTCGCAGGGTGGGTGAAGCTTTCTTT.

The chain is built from TRBV7-2 and TRBJ1-1, with TRBD1 identical over 7 bases. With 5 bases clipped from V and 4 bases from J, the junction kept 10 bases outside the gene matches. The germline V gene has CDR1 SGHTA and CDR2 FQGNSA. The CDR3 extends over 15 amino acids. The CDR3 loop reads CASSTRQGMATEAFF. DNA for the CDR3: TGTGCCAGCAGCACCCGACAGGGAATGGCCACTGAAGCTTTCTTT.

This sequence joins TRBV6-1 and TRBJ2-7; D perhaps matches TRBD1 (7 bases). Germline V gene sequence: CDR1 MNHNS, CDR2 SASEGT. The V end was cut by 4 bases, the J end by 0 bases, with 16 bases between. CDR3 length: 16 amino acids. CDR3 bases: TGTGCCAGCAGTGCTCGGCGGGGACAGTCCTCCTACGAGCAGTACTTC. Its protein product is CASSARRGQSSYEQYF.

The V gene is TRBV11-2, the J gene TRBJ2-7; no reliable D call. CDR3 length equals 16 residues. V dropped 4 bases and J dropped 0 bases, with 16 bases sitting between them. CDR1 is SGHAT and CDR2 is FQNNGV in the germline V gene. CDR3 DNA sequence: TGTGCCAGCAGCTCACTAACCGGGTCCGACTCCTACGAGCAGTACTTC. This translates into CASSSLTGSDSYEQYF.

The chain recombines TRBV7-3 with TRBJ2-1, with D perhaps matching TRBD1 (6 bases). The CDR3 consists of 17 residues. Trimming shortened V by 8 bases and J by 9 bases, and 29 bases separated the two germline ends. Looked up from germline, CDR1 is SGHTA and CDR2 is FQGTGA. In nucleotides, the CDR3 is TGTGCCAGCGCCCCTCTAATGTCTGGGGGCCCTGGGGGTGAGCAGTTCTTC. It is translated as CASAPLMSGGPGGEQFF.

This chain connects TRBV25-1 to TRBJ2-7; 8 bases fit TRBD1. This CDR3 has 17 residues. CDR1 is MGHDK, CDR2 SYGVNS, per germline. V shed 6 bases and J 4 bases; nucleotides not matched to a gene: 17. In nucleotides, the CDR3 is TGTGCCAGCAGGCCAGCCGGTTTAGGACAGGGCAAGTACGAGCAGTACTTC. The encoded protein is CASRPAGLGQGKYEQYF.

The chain has TRBV15 and TRBJ2-1, with 9 bases that match TRBD1. Germline values: CDR1 LNHNV, CDR2 YYDKDF (reference sequence). J was trimmed by 5 bases and V by 5 bases; bases with no gene match: 10. The CDR3 is 16 residues long. The CDR3 nucleotides are TGTGCCACCAGCGCCCGACGGGACAGGGAGAACAATGAGCAGTTCTTC. Encoded protein: CATSARRDRENNEQFF.

The sample holds one count of this clone. The rearrangement uses TRBV5-6 and TRBJ2-7; the D is unclear. Looked up from germline, CDR1 is SGHDT and CDR2 is YYEEEE. The V and J ends lost 2 bases and 2 bases respectively, with 14 bases between them. This CDR3 contains 15 residues. In DNA form, the CDR3 reads TGTGCCAGCAGCTTATTACTCATAGCCCCCTACGAGCAGTACTTC. This sequence encodes CASSLLLIAPYEQYF.

The genes are TRBV30 and TRBJ1-1; D unclear. V dropped 1 base and J dropped 6 bases, with 9 bases sitting between them. The CDR3 covers 12 residues. CDR1 and CDR2 (germline): GTSNPN, SVGIG (reference sequence). The CDR3 sequence: CAWSASGSEAFF. As DNA, the CDR3 is TGTGCCTGGAGTGCTTCCGGGTCTGAAGCTTTCTTT.

The chain combines TRBV7-8 with TRBJ1-1; TRBD1 aligns across 10 bases. Germline V gene lookup returns CDR1 SGHVS and CDR2 FQNEAQ. Losses at the gene ends were 5 bases for V and 1 base for J; bases not matched to a gene: 7. The CDR3 length is 16 residues. DNA for the CDR3: TGTGCCAGCAGCATTCGGGACAGGGGTAAGAACACTGAAGCTTTCTTT. This gives the protein CASSIRDRGKNTEAFF.

The J gene is TRBJ2-1, the V gene TRBV19; 8 nucleotides match TRBD2. V shed 4 bases, J shed 5 bases, and the junction held 13 bases outside the gene matches. The germline V gene encodes CDR1 LNHDA and CDR2 SQIVND (reference sequence). The CDR3 sequence is 17 residues long. CDR3 nucleotide sequence: TGTGCCAGTAGTAGTCCCCCTGGAGCGGGGGCCAACAATGAGCAGTTCTTC. Encoded protein: CASSSPPGAGANNEQFF.

This sequence joins TRBV2 and TRBJ2-7; TRBD2 matches 7 bases. CDR3 size: 16 residues. CDR1 and CDR2 (germline): SNHLY, FYNNEI. Losses at the gene ends were 0 bases for V and 4 bases for J; bases not matched to a gene: 9. The CDR3 reads CASSEAGGVGFYEQYF. The CDR3 nucleotides read TGTGCCAGCAGTGAAGCGGGGGGGGTAGGGTTTTACGAGCAGTACTTC.

This chain joins TRBV2 and TRBJ2-6, with D possibly matching TRBD1 (6 bases). The germline V and J ends were trimmed by 6 bases and 4 bases, with 13 bases remaining between them. Germline V lookup: CDR1 SNHLY, CDR2 FYNNEI. The CDR3 spans 15 residues. The DNA for the CDR3 is TGTGCCAGCAGCTCAGGGGCGCGGGGGGCCAACGTCCTGACTTTC. This codes for CASSSGARGANVLTF.

The chain combines TRBV5-1 with TRBJ2-1, with D possibly being TRBD1 or TRBD2 (5 bases each). Trimming shortened V by 4 bases and J by 9 bases, and 20 bases separated the two germline ends. This CDR3 region has 15 residues. Germline loops: CDR1 SGHRS, CDR2 YFSETQ. CDR3 sequence: CASSDRPGTVGEQFF. CDR3 nucleotides: TGCGCCAGCAGCGACCGACCCGGGACGGTGGGTGAGCAGTTCTTC.

This chain joins TRBV13 and TRBJ1-6; 7 bases map to TRBD1. Germline V lookup: CDR1 PRHDT, CDR2 FYEKMQ (reference sequence). Unmatched junction bases numbered 3, after V lost 0 bases and J lost 7 bases. There are 15 residues in the CDR3. This CDR3 reads CASSLGDRVNSPLHF. The CDR3 DNA follows: TGTGCCAGCAGCTTAGGCGACAGGGTGAATTCACCCCTCCACTTT. Combining the CDR3 with reference TRBV13 and TRBJ1-6 gives the whole variable domain AAGVIQSPRHLIKEKRETATLKCYPIPRHDTVYWYQQGPGQDPQFLISFYEKMQSDKGSIPDRFSAQQFSDYHSELNMSSLELGDSALYFCASSLGDRVNSPLHFGNGTRLTVT.

This chain uses TRBV5-1 with TRBJ1-3; a possible D gene is TRBD1 (6 bases). V was cut by 3 bases and J by 4 bases, with 17 bases left in between. The germline CDR1 and CDR2 sequences are SGHRS and YFSETQ. The CDR3 length is 16 residues. CDR3 protein: CASSSGQGFGGNTIYF. CDR3 nucleotide sequence: TGCGCCAGCAGCTCTGGCCAGGGGTTTGGAGGAAACACCATATATTTT. The variable domain in full, with the rest retrieved from reference TRBV5-1 and TRBJ1-3, is KAGVTQTPRYLIKTRGQQVTLSCSPISGHRSVSWYQQTPGQGLQFLFEYFSETQRNKGNFPGRFSGRQFSNSRSEMNVSTLELGDSALYLCASSSGQGFGGNTIYFGEGSWLTVV.

J is TRBJ2-3 and V is TRBV10-2, with 12 bases fitting TRBD2. The CDR3 is 16 amino acids. The trim removed 6 bases at V and 5 bases at J, leaving 9 bases unmatched. Germline V lookup: CDR1 WSHSY, CDR2 SAAADI. Written as DNA, the CDR3 is TGCGCCAGCAGGGAGCTAGCGGGGGGGGTGAGAGATACGCAGTATTTT. Encoded protein: CASRELAGGVRDTQYF.

The chain recombines TRBV29-1 with TRBJ2-7, with TRBD2 matching over 9 bases. Germline V CDR1 and CDR2: SQVTM, ANQGSEA. V dropped 4 bases and J dropped 4; count of bases not matched to a gene: 5. This CDR3 region has 13 residues. DNA for the CDR3: TGCAGCGTTGGCGCGGGGGGGCGGTACGAGCAGTACTTC. It specifies CSVGAGGRYEQYF.

This clone was seen only a few times. The conserved final phenylalanine or tryptophan is absent from the CDR3, which likely points to a read error. The rearrangement uses TRBV4-2 and TRBJ1-2; D perhaps matches TRBD1 (6 bases). CDR1 is LGHNA and CDR2 is YNFKEQ in the germline V gene. Trimming took off 4 bases at V and 0 bases at J, with 18 bases between the two ends. The CDR3 is 17 residues long. CDR3 in amino acids: CASSPQQGQLANYGYTL. CDR3 nucleotides: TGTGCCAGCAGCCCACAACAAGGACAGCTAGCTAACTATGGCTACACCCTC.

This clone was counted a single time. This CDR3 reads CASSRDSKNIQYF. The CDR3 nucleotides read TGTGCCAGCTCAAGGGACAGCAAAAACATTCAGTACTTC. The chain is built from TRBV18 and TRBJ2-4; 7 nucleotides agree with TRBD1. The germline CDR1 and CDR2 sequences are KGHSH and LQKENI. The V segment lost 5 bases and the J segment 3 bases; nucleotides outside the gene matches: 1. The CDR3 consists of 13 residues. The full variable domain, its missing parts supplied by reference TRBV18 and TRBJ2-4, is NAGVMQNPRHLVRRRGQEARLRCSPMKGHSHVYWYRQLPEEGLKFMVYLQKENIIDESGMPKERFSAEFPKEGPSILRIQQVVRGDSAAYFCASSRDSKNIQYFGAGTRLSVL.

The CDR3 region is CASSPGGDSYNSPLHF. The CDR3 nucleotides read TGCGCCAGCAGCCCGGGTGGGGACTCCTATAATTCACCCCTCCACTTT. The V and J genes are TRBV5-1 and TRBJ1-6; D ambiguous. The V end was cut by 4 bases, the J end by 0 bases, with 11 bases between. The CDR3 totals 16 residues. Germline-derived CDR1 and CDR2 are SGHRS and YFSETQ.